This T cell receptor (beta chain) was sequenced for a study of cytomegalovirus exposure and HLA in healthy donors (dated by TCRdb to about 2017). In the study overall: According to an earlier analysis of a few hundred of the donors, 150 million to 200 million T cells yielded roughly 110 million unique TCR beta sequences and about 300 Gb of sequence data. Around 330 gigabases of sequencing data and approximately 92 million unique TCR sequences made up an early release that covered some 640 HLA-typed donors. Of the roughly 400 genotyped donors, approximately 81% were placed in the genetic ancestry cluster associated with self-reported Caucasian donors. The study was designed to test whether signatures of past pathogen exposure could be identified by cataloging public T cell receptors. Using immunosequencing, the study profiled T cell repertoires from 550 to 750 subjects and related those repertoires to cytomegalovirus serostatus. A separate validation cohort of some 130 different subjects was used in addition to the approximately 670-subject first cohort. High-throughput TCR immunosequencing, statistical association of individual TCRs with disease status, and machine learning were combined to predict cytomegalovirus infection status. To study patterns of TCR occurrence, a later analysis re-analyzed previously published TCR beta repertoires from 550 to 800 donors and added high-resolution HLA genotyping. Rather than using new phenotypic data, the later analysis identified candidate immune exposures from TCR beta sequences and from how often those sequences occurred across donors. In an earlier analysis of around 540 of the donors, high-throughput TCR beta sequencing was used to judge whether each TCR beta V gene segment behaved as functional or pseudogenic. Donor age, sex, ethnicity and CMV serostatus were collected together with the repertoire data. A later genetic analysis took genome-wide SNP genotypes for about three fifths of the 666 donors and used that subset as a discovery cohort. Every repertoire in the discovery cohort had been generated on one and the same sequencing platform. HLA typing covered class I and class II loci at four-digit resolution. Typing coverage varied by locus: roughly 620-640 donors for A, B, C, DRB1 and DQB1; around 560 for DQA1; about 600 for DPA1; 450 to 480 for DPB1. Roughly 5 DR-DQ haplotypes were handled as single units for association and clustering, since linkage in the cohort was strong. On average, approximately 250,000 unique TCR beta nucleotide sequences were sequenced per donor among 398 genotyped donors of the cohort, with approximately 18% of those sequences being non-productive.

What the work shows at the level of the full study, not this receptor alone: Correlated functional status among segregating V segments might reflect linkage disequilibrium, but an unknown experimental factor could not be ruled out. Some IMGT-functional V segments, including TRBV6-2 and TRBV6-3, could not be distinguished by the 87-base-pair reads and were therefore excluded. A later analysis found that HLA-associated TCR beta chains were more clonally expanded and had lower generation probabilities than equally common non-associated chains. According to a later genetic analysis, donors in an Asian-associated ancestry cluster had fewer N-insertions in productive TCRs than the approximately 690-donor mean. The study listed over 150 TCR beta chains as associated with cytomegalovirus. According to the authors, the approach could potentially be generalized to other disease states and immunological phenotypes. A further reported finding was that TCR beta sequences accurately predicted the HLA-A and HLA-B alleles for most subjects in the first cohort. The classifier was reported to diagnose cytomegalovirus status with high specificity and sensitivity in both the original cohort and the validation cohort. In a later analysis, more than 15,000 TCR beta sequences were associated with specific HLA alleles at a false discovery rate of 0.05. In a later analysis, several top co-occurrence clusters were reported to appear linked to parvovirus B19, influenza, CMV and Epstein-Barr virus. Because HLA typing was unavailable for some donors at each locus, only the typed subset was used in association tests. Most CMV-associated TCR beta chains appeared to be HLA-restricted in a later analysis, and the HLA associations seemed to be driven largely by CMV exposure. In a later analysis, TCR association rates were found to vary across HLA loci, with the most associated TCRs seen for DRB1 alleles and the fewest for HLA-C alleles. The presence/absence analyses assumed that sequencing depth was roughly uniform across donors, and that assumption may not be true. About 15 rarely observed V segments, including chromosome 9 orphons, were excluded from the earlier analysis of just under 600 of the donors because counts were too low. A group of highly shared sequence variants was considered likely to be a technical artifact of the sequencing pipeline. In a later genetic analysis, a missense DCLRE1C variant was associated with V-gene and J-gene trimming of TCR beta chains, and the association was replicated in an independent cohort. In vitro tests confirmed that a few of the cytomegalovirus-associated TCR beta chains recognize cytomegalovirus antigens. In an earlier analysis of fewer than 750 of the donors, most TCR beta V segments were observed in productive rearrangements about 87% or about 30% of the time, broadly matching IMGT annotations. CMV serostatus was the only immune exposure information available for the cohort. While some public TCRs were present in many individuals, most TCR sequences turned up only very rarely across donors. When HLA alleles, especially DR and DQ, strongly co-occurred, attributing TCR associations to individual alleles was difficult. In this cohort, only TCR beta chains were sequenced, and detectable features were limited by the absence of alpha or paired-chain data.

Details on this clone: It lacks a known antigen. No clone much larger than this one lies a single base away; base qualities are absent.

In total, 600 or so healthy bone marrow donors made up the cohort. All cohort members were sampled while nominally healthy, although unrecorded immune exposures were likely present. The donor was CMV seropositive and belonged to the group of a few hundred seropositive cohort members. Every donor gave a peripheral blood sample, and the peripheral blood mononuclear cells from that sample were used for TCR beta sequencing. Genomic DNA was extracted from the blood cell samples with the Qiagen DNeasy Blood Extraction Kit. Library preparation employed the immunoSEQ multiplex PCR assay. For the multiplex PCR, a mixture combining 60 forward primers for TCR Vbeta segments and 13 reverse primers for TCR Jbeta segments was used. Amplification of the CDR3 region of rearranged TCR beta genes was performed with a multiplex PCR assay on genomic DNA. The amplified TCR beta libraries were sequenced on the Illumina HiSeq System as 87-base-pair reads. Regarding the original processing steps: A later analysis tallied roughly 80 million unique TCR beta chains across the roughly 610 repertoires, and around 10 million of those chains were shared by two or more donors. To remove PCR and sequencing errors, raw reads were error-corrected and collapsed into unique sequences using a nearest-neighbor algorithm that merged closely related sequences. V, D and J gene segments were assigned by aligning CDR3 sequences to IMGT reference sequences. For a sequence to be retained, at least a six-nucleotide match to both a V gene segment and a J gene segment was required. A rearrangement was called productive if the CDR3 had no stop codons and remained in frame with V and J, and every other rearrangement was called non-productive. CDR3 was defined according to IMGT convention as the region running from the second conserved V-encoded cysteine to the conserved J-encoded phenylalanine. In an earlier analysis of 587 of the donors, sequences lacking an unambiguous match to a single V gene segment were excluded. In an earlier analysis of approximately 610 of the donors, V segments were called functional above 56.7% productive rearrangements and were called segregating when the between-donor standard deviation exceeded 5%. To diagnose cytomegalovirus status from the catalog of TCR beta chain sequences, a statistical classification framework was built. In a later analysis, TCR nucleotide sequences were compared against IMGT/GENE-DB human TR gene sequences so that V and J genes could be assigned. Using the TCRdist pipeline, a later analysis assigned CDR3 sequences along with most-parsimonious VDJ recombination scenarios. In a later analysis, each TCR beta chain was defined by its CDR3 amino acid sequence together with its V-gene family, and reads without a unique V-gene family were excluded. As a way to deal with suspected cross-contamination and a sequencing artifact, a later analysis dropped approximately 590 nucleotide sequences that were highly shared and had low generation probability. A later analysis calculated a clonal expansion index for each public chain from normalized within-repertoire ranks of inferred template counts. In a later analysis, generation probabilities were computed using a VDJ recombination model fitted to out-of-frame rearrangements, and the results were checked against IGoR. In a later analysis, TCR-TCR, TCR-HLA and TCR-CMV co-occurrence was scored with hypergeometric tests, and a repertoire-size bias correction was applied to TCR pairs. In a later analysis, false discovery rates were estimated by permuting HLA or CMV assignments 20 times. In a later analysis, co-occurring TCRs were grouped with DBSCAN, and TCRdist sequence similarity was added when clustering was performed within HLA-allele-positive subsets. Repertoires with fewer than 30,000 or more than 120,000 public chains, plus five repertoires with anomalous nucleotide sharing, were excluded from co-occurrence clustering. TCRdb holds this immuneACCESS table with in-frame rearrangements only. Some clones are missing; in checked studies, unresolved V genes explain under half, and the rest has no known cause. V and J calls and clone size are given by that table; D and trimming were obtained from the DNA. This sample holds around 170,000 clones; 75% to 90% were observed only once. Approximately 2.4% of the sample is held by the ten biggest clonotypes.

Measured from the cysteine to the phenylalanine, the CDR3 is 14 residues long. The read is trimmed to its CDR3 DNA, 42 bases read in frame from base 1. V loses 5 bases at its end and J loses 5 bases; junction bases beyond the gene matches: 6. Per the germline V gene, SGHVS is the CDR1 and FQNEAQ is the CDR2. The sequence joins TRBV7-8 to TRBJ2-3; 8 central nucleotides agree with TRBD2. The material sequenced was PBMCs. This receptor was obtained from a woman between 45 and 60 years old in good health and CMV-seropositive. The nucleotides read TGTGCCAGCAGCAGAGGACTAGCCAAAGATACGCAGTATTTT. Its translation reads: CASSRGLAKDTQYF.